This is a list of T cell receptor beta chains from one sample in a study of T-cell reconstitution after alpha-beta-depleted transplantation in children. TCRdb called the PCR reads again in MiXCR, with one record for every CDR3 protein. The table shows hundreds of thousands of distinct CDR3 sequences, with 15% to 20% occurring only once. The sample here was PBMCs, mostly from graft donor cells, taken 360 days after TCRalphabeta/CD19-depleted stem cell transplant. These receptors came from a boy under two years old who had a stem cell transplant for Wiskott-Aldrich syndrome, so the T cells may come from the graft donor. Each CDR3 is given with its conserved first and last residue. The D gene is left open where the match is weak. The size of a clone is reported for some rows only, either as once, few or many, or as a class for expanded clones.

>TRBJ2-1|NA|NA|TRBV12-3/TRBV12-4
TGTGCCAGCAGTTTAGAAGGGTGGGGGAATGAGCAGTTCTTC
CASSLEGWGNEQFF
>TRBJ2-1|TRBD2|NA|TRBV20-1
TGCAGTGCTTTAGCGGGAGTTGACAATGAGCAGTTCTTC
CSALAGVDNEQFF
>TRBJ2-3|NA|few|TRBV4-3
TGCGCCAGCAGCCCCTTCGGGATGGGGGATACGCAGTATTTT
CASSPFGMGDTQYF
>TRBJ2-2|NA|NA|TRBV25-1
TGTGCCAGCAGTGAATATCCTCTAAGGGGACAATCGAACACCGGGGAGCTGTTTTTT
CASSEYPLRGQSNTGELFF
>TRBJ2-2|NA|NA|TRBV6-1
TGTGCCAGCAGTCCGGTAAAAGGGGCGTACACCGGGGAGCTGTTTTTT
CASSPVKGAYTGELFF
>TRBJ2-2|NA|few|TRBV24-1
TGTGCCACCAGCAGACACCACTCCGGGGAGCTGTTTTTT
CATSRHHSGELFF
>TRBJ2-4|NA|NA|TRBV5-1
TGCGCCAGCAGCTTGGTGCCCCTCGCCGACTTAGCCAAAAACATTCAGTACTTC
CASSLVPLADLAKNIQYF
>TRBJ2-3|NA|few|TRBV10-3
TGTGCCATCAGTTGGGTCCCGACTTTT
CAISWVPTF
>TRBJ2-3|NA|NA|TRBV3-1
TGTGCCAGCAGCCAACTCGACGGCGGGAGCACAGATACGCAGTATTTT
CASSQLDGGSTDTQYF
>TRBJ2-1|TRBD2|few|TRBV10-3
TGTGCCATCAGTGATTCTAGCGGGGGTTACAATGAGCAGTTCTTC
CAISDSSGGYNEQFF
>TRBJ2-1|NA|many|TRBV7-2
TGTGCCAGCAGCGCGAACCTCCTGAGCAATGAGCAGTTCTTC
CASSANLLSNEQFF
>TRBJ2-2|NA|NA|TRBV29-1
TGCAGCGCTGGGGTCACCGGGGAGCTGTTTTTT
CSAGVTGELFF
>TRBJ2-3|NA|few|TRBV7-9
TGTGCCAGCAGCTTAACAGAAACAGATACGCAGTATTTT
CASSLTETDTQYF
>TRBJ2-1|TRBD2|many|TRBV20-1
TGCAGTGCTAGACCGGGGACTAGCTACAATGAGCAGTTCTTC
CSARPGTSYNEQFF
>TRBJ2-7|TRBD1|NA|TRBV3-1
TGTGCCAGCAGCCTATCCGGGACAGGGGCCTACGAGCAGTACTTC
CASSLSGTGAYEQYF
>TRBJ1-1|NA|NA|TRBV30
TGTGCCTGGAGTCGGGCCGCGACTGAAGCTTTCTTT
CAWSRAATEAFF
>TRBJ2-1|TRBD2|NA|TRBV6-5
TGTGCCAGCAGTTACTTGAGCGGGGGGGTTTTGGGGAATGAGCAGTTCTTC
CASSYLSGGVLGNEQFF
>TRBJ2-2|TRBD2|few|TRBV24-1
TGTGCCACCAGTGATTTGAAGACTAGCGGGTTATACGGTGGGGAGCTGTTTTTT
CATSDLKTSGLYGGELFF
>TRBJ2-7|NA|few|TRBV10-3
TGTGCCATCAGTGAGGGCCCCTGGGGGGTAGAGGAGCAGTACTTC
CAISEGPWGVEEQYF
>TRBJ2-2|NA|many|TRBV20-1
TGCAGTGCCCCTTCGGGACAACACACCGGGGAGCTGTTTTTT
CSAPSGQHTGELFF
>TRBJ2-1|NA|few|TRBV11-3
TGTGCCAGCAGCTTAAGACTGGCGGGACCCTACAATGAGCAGTTCTTC
CASSLRLAGPYNEQFF
>TRBJ2-1|TRBD2|few|TRBV5-1
TGCGCCAGCAGCGCCGGACACCTAGCGGCCTCCTACAATGAGCAGTTCTTC
CASSAGHLAASYNEQFF
>TRBJ2-1|TRBD2|NA|TRBV24-1
TGTGCCACCGCAGGAGCGGGGGTAGACTCCTACAATGAGCAGTTCTTC
CATAGAGVDSYNEQFF
>TRBJ2-5|NA|few|TRBV5-1
TGCGCCAGCAGCCCAGGGGGGAGATGGCAAGAGACCCAGTACTTC
CASSPGGRWQETQYF
>TRBJ1-1|NA|NA|TRBV7-9
TGTGCCAGCAGCTTAGAGGCCGTGAGTGAAGCTTTCTTT
CASSLEAVSEAFF
>TRBJ2-7|NA|NA|TRBV12-3/TRBV12-4
TGTGCCAGCAGTTTCGGACAGAACTACGAGCAGTACTTC
CASSFGQNYEQYF
>TRBJ1-6|NA|few|TRBV12-3/TRBV12-4
TGTGCCAGCAGTTTCGGGGGCGCGGGTTCACCCCTCCACTTT
CASSFGGAGSPLHF
>TRBJ2-7|NA|many|TRBV10-3
TGTGCCATCAGTGAAGTTTCCTACGAGCAGTACTTC
CAISEVSYEQYF
>TRBJ1-1|NA|few|TRBV12-3/TRBV12-4
TGTGCCAGCAGTGAACGGATGAACACTGAAGCTTTCTTT
CASSERMNTEAFF
>TRBJ2-6|TRBD1|NA|TRBV10-3
TGTGCCATCAGTAGGACAGGGAGATTCTCTGGGGCCAACGTCCTGACTTTC
CAISRTGRFSGANVLTF
>TRBJ2-7|NA|few|TRBV29-1
TGCAGCGTTGAAGGACTAGAAGGCACGGACGAGCAGTACTTC
CSVEGLEGTDEQYF
>TRBJ2-2|NA|few|TRBV14
TGTGCCAGCAGCCCCACACCTACCGGGGAGCTGTTTTTT
CASSPTPTGELFF
>TRBJ2-7|NA|few|TRBV13
TGTGCCAGCAGCCCGACGACTAGGGGCGAGCAGTACTTC
CASSPTTRGEQYF
>TRBJ2-7|TRBD1|few|TRBV12-3/TRBV12-4
TGTGCCAGCAAAAAGGACAGGGTCTCATTCTACGAGCAGTACTTC
CASKKDRVSFYEQYF
>TRBJ2-1|NA|few|TRBV5-1
TGCGCCAGCAGCTTTAACAGACACAATGAGCAGTTCTTC
CASSFNRHNEQFF
>TRBJ2-1|TRBD2|few|TRBV12-3/TRBV12-4
TGTGCCAGCAAGGGGTTCCGGGAGGGCGATGAGCAGTTCTTC
CASKGFREGDEQFF
>TRBJ2-3|NA|few|TRBV4-2
TGTGCCAGCAGCCAAGTCGGTCAGGGGATAGATACGCAGTATTTT
CASSQVGQGIDTQYF
>TRBJ2-1|NA|few|TRBV6-5
TGTGCCAGCAGTTACTTGGCGGGAAGTTTGGGGAATGAGCAGTTCTTC
CASSYLAGSLGNEQFF
>TRBJ2-3|NA|NA|TRBV28
TGTGCCAGCCATTCCCGGTCCGGACAGATTAGCACAGATACGCAGTATTTT
CASHSRSGQISTDTQYF
>TRBJ2-5|TRBD1|few|TRBV4-2
TGTGCCAGCAGCCAAGAGACAGGGTTCGGAGAGACCCAGTACTTC
CASSQETGFGETQYF
>TRBJ2-7|TRBD1|few|TRBV12-3/TRBV12-4
TGTGCCAGCAGTTTAGGGCTGGCAGGGGGCTTCGGCGAGCAGTACTTC
CASSLGLAGGFGEQYF
>TRBJ2-6|TRBD1|NA|TRBV18
TGTGCCAGCTCACCGACAGGGAGCTCTGGGGCCAACGTCCTGACTTTC
CASSPTGSSGANVLTF
>TRBJ2-7|NA|NA|TRBV29-1
TGCAGCGTTGAAGCCCCTGGAGAGCAGTACTTC
CSVEAPGEQYF
>TRBJ1-2|TRBD1|NA|TRBV20-1
TGCAGTGCTAGCCCTACTTACCAGGGGGTTAGTGGCTACACCTTC
CSASPTYQGVSGYTF
>TRBJ2-7|NA|many|TRBV6-6
TGTGCCAGCAGCCGACAATACGAGCAGTACTTC
CASSRQYEQYF
>TRBJ2-1|NA|few|TRBV7-9
TGTGCCAGCAGCCCAACCCTTGCTCGAGGAGGGGGTGAGCAGTTCTTC
CASSPTLARGGGEQFF
>TRBJ2-3|NA|NA|TRBV6-1
TGTGCCAGCAGTCGTTTCCTAGCGCCCGACACAGATACGCAGTATTTT
CASSRFLAPDTDTQYF
>TRBJ2-3|TRBD2|NA|TRBV7-6
TGTGCCAGCAGCTTAGAGGCCCCAAGGGCGGGGGTAACAGATACGCAGTATTTT
CASSLEAPRAGVTDTQYF
>TRBJ2-1|NA|few|TRBV3-1
TGTGCCAGCAGCCTCCCGGGGAATGAGCAGTTCTTC
CASSLPGNEQFF
>TRBJ2-5|TRBD2|few|TRBV9
TGTGCCAGCAGCGTGGGACTAGCGGGAGAAGAGACCCAGTACTTC
CASSVGLAGEETQYF